The rows below give T cell receptor beta chains drawn from one sample of a study of early T cells in non-severe SARS-CoV-2 infection. One entry per CDR3 protein results from TCRdb running MiXCR on the 5' RACE reads. Counted here are 60,000 to 90,000 distinct CDR3 sequences, over 9% occurring once; the ten biggest clones make up 4.8%. Sequencing input: whole blood. The receptor set was obtained from an adult who was a healthcare worker with PCR-confirmed SARS-CoV-2 infection or an uninfected control (not recorded which). Each CDR3 is given with its conserved first and last residue. Each record gives: CDR3 length, V gene, D gene, clone size, J gene, CDR3 protein, CDR3 DNA. D genes are given only for firm matches. Expanded clones are given a class, and other clones once, few, many or no size at all.

>15|TRBV28|TRBD1|many|TRBJ2-7
CASSSSGTGSYEQYF
TGTGCCAGCAGTTCGTCCGGGACAGGGTCCTACGAGCAGTACTTC
>15|TRBV10-3|.|.|TRBJ2-3
CAISETSERADTQYF
TGTGCCATCAGTGAGACTAGTGAGAGAGCAGATACGCAGTATTTT
>14|TRBV7-3|.|.|TRBJ2-3
CASSLGGVPDTQYF
TGTGCCAGCAGCTTAGGAGGGGTTCCAGATACGCAGTATTTT
>14|TRBV5-1|TRBD2|.|TRBJ2-1
CASSFSGTHNEQFF
TGCGCCAGCAGCTTTAGCGGGACCCACAATGAGCAGTTCTTC
>13|TRBV7-9|.|many|TRBJ2-3
CASSPTGQDTQYF
TGTGCCAGCAGCCCGACCGGGCAAGATACGCAGTATTTT
>14|TRBV28|TRBD2|few|TRBJ2-5
CASSFSGNQETQYF
TGTGCCAGCAGTTTTAGCGGGAACCAAGAGACCCAGTACTTC
>15|TRBV27|TRBD2|.|TRBJ2-4
CASSALAVAKNIQYF
TGTGCCAGCAGTGCACTAGCGGTAGCCAAAAACATTCAGTACTTC
>15|TRBV15|TRBD1|many|TRBJ1-3
CATSEYWDSGNTIYF
TGTGCCACCAGCGAATACTGGGACAGTGGAAACACCATATATTTT
>14|TRBV28|.|many|TRBJ1-1
CASSLYRVNTEAFF
TGTGCCAGCAGTTTGTATAGGGTGAACACTGAAGCTTTCTTT
>15|TRBV5-5|TRBD1|.|TRBJ1-4
CASSPGQGLNEKLFF
TGTGCCAGCAGCCCAGGACAGGGCTTGAATGAAAAACTGTTTTTT
>17|TRBV27|TRBD2|.|TRBJ2-3
CASSFTSLAGVGDSQYF
TGTGCCAGCAGTTTCACGTCGCTAGCGGGAGTAGGGGATTCGCAGTATTTT
>13|TRBV2|.|few|TRBJ1-2
CASSETQIYGYTF
TGTGCCAGCAGTGAAACCCAGATTTATGGCTACACCTTC
>14|TRBV15|TRBD1|few|TRBJ1-1
CATSRDRGLAEAFF
TGTGCCACCAGCAGGGACAGGGGGCTGGCTGAAGCTTTCTTT
>16|TRBV10-3|.|.|TRBJ2-3
CAISESRSRTTDTQYF
TGTGCCATCAGTGAGTCGAGATCGCGAACCACAGATACGCAGTATTTT
>17|TRBV2|TRBD2|.|TRBJ2-3
CASSYSRLAGVADTQYF
TGTGCCAGCAGTTATTCAAGACTAGCGGGAGTGGCAGATACGCAGTATTTT
>13|TRBV2|.|few|TRBJ2-3
CASMGASTDTQYF
TGTGCCAGCATGGGGGCCAGCACAGATACGCAGTATTTT
>14|TRBV15|.|many|TRBJ1-4
CATSDPGTFEKLFF
TGTGCCACCAGTGACCCGGGCACCTTTGAAAAACTGTTTTTT
>17|TRBV5-6|TRBD2|.|TRBJ2-2
CASSTPGLAGRTGELFF
TGTGCCAGCAGCACACCGGGACTAGCGGGACGCACCGGGGAGCTGTTTTTT
>13|TRBV20-1|.|.|TRBJ1-6
CSAEMRGYSPLHF
TGCAGTGCTGAGATGAGGGGATATTCACCCCTCCACTTT
>13|TRBV11-2|.|.|TRBJ2-1
CASSLRLDNEQFF
TGTGCCAGCAGCTTACGATTGGACAATGAGCAGTTCTTC
>14|TRBV3-1|.|.|TRBJ2-1
CASSQAGPHNEQFF
TGTGCCAGCAGCCAAGCGGGGCCCCACAATGAGCAGTTCTTC
>16|TRBV18|TRBD1|.|TRBJ2-3
CASSPRTGVTTDTQYF
TGTGCCAGCTCACCTCGGACAGGGGTGACGACAGATACGCAGTATTTT
>17|TRBV12-3/TRBV12-4|.|many|TRBJ2-5
CASSPGPGRTRQETQYF
TGTGCCAGCAGTCCCGGGCCTGGACGGACCCGACAAGAGACCCAGTACTTC
>12|TRBV7-9|.|.|TRBJ2-1
CASSLNHGRGFF
TGTGCCAGCAGCTTGAATCACGGACGAGGGTTCTTC
>15|TRBV7-2|.|.|TRBJ2-7
CASSTRTGRAYEQYF
TGTGCCAGCAGCACCAGGACAGGGAGGGCCTACGAGCAGTACTTC
>14|TRBV25-1|.|many|TRBJ1-3
CASSPGRVGNTIYF
TGTGCCAGCAGTCCGGGCAGGGTAGGAAACACCATATATTTT
>16|TRBV3-1|.|many|TRBJ2-3
CASSQDRSPLRDTQYF
TGTGCCAGCAGCCAAGATCGGAGCCCCTTGCGGGATACGCAGTATTTT
>13|TRBV20-1|.|many|TRBJ2-4
CSAAGVPANIQYF
TGCAGTGCTGCCGGGGTGCCGGCAAACATTCAGTACTTC
>14|TRBV5-4|TRBD1|few|TRBJ2-7
CASSPRDRPYEQYF
TGTGCCAGCAGTCCCCGGGACAGGCCCTACGAGCAGTACTTC
>13|TRBV10-1|.|once|TRBJ1-3
CASMKDSGNTIYF
TGCGCCAGCATGAAGGACTCTGGAAACACCATATATTTT
>15|TRBV7-2|.|many|TRBJ2-5
CASSSRQGGVRAQYF
TGTGCCAGCAGCTCCAGACAGGGCGGGGTTCGGGCCCAGTACTTC
>14|TRBV7-6|.|many|TRBJ2-3
CASSLGGSPDTQYF
TGTGCCAGCAGCTTAGGGGGCAGCCCAGATACGCAGTATTTT
>14|TRBV5-4|.|.|TRBJ1-5
CASSPLGSNQPQHF
TGTGCCAGCAGCCCTCTCGGGAGCAATCAGCCCCAGCATTTT
>12|TRBV30|TRBD2|many|TRBJ2-1
CAWGQGLAEQFF
TGTGCCTGGGGCCAGGGACTAGCGGAGCAGTTCTTC
>14|TRBV12-3/TRBV12-4|.|few|TRBJ1-4
CASSRRSGQEKLFF
TGTGCCAGCAGCCGGAGGTCGGGTCAGGAAAAACTGTTTTTT
>14|TRBV2|.|.|TRBJ1-6
CASSDRGLGSPLHF
TGTGCCAGCAGTGACAGGGGCCTAGGATCACCCCTCCACTTT
>16|TRBV3-1|.|many|TRBJ1-5
CASSQRTTDSNQPQHF
TGTGCCAGCAGCCAAAGGACGACAGATAGCAATCAGCCCCAGCATTTT
>14|TRBV5-1|.|many|TRBJ2-5
CASSLVPGAETQYF
TGCGCCAGCAGCTTGGTTCCGGGGGCCGAGACCCAGTACTTC
>16|TRBV19|.|few|TRBJ2-1
CASSMPSGGSYNEQFF
TGTGCCAGTAGTATGCCCAGTGGGGGCTCCTACAATGAGCAGTTCTTC
>15|TRBV20-1|TRBD1|many|TRBJ1-2
CSATGQSRSDYGYTF
TGCAGTGCTACGGGACAGTCAAGGTCCGACTATGGCTACACCTTC
>14|TRBV20-1|TRBD2|.|TRBJ2-1
CSATGTSGNDEQFF
TGCAGTGCAACCGGGACTAGCGGGAACGATGAGCAGTTCTTC
>13|TRBV4-2|.|many|TRBJ2-1
CASSHIAYNEQFF
TGTGCCAGCAGCCACATCGCCTACAATGAGCAGTTCTTC
>14|TRBV5-4|TRBD1|many|TRBJ1-1
CASSSGQENTEAFF
TGTGCCAGCAGCTCGGGACAGGAGAACACTGAAGCTTTCTTT
>15|TRBV5-6|TRBD1|many|TRBJ2-1
CASSRRQGAYNEQFF
TGTGCCAGCAGCCGACGGCAGGGGGCCTACAATGAGCAGTTCTTC
>21|TRBV4-2|.|many|TRBJ2-1
CASSQDSNPGTTYNSHNEQFF
TGTGCCAGCAGCCAAGACTCTAATCCCGGGACCACCTACAACTCTCATAATGAGCAGTTCTTC
>12|TRBV20-1|.|many|TRBJ2-5
CSASRLQETQYF
TGCAGTGCTAGCCGTCTACAAGAGACCCAGTACTTC
>14|TRBV7-7|TRBD2|few|TRBJ2-1
CASSLGTGGNEQFF
TGTGCCAGCAGCTTAGGCACGGGGGGGAATGAGCAGTTCTTC
>15|TRBV2|.|many|TRBJ2-2
CASSAQLTGPGELFF
TGTGCCAGCAGCGCCCAGCTTACAGGGCCCGGGGAGCTGTTTTTT
>14|TRBV5-1|TRBD2|few|TRBJ2-7
CASRALAGLYEQYF
TGCGCCAGCAGGGCCCTAGCGGGACTCTACGAGCAGTACTTC